This TCR beta chain came from a study of T-cell memory formation after mild COVID-19. Study background: Largely, TCR clusters stayed within a single donor. Overall study findings and caveats: CD4+ clones that contracted lay mainly in CM and EM; CD8+ ones lay in EMRA. The appearance of some responding clones in pre-infection memory suggested that cross-reactive memory joined. Clones shrinking between day 15 and 85 showed a balanced CD4/CD8 split, and those that grew later tilted toward CD4+.

CDR3 length: 13 residues. The V end was cut by 4 bases, the J end by 10 bases, with 16 bases between. Germline CDR1 is SGHTA and CDR2 is FQGNSA. Concerning this clonotype: Its target is unknown.

MiXCR was run by TCRdb on the 5' RACE reads, yielding one entry per CDR3 protein. The table includes about 410,000 distinct CDR3 sequences, 15% to 20% detected once. J is TRBJ1-1 and V is TRBV7-2; TRBD1 is a possible D gene (6 bases). Sequences were obtained from PBMCs or a T cell subset sorted from them (not recorded which). This TCR was sampled from a man between 18 and 29 years old who had mild COVID-19 (a few samples of this study predate the infection). Cell type and time point are not known. The chain's CDR3 is CASSSGQLGRAFF. The DNA for the CDR3 is TGTGCCAGCAGCTCCGGACAGCTCGGTAGAGCTTTCTTT.